This TCR beta chain was identified in a study of blood T cell repertoires in COVID-19. As for the study in general: The study drew acute and convalescent COVID-19 samples from the United States, Italy and Spain. T cells, B-cell-depleted T cells, or PBMCs provided the cDNA or gDNA that served as material.

Germline CDR1 and CDR2: SGHNT and YYREEE (reference sequence). This CDR3 region has 15 residues. Trimming removed 0 bases from V and 4 bases from J; junction bases left unmatched: 5. Authors' data handling: From reference gene primer amplification, estimates of nucleated cell counts were derived. TCRdb's copy holds only in-frame clones and misses some; the assay was immunoSEQ multiplex PCR. V, J and clone size were drawn from that table, and D and trimming were deduced from the DNA. The table has 200,000 to 250,000 clones, 87% seen once. The sequencing input was peripheral blood. The TCR was taken from a woman between 18 and 29 years old who had recovered from COVID-19. This chain uses TRBV5-4 with TRBJ2-5, with 8 bases matching TRBD1. The CDR3 coding sequence is TGTGCCAGCAGCTTGGACGGACAGGGTGGAGAGACCCAGTACTTC. The encoded protein is CASSLDGQGGETQYF.